These T cell receptor beta chains were read from a single sample in a study of shared clonotypes between healthy human individuals. Profiling relied on immunoSEQ multiplex PCR, and the TCRdb table lists in-frame clones only, not all of them. The table includes approximately 1,000,000 clones, 75% to 85% detected once. Input material: memory CD4+ T cells from PBMCs. These receptors all stem from a man younger than 35 in good health. Some clones in this sample may be carry-over from other donors' samples. Each CDR3 is given with its conserved first and last residue. D genes are given only for firm matches. A clone size is listed for some rows: how often the clone was seen (once, few, many), or a class if it is expanded.

D gene: .; V gene: TRBV6-5; clone size: .; J gene: TRBJ2-3; CDR3 DNA: TGTGCCAGCAGTTACTTTCGTGGGAGAACAGATACGCAGTATTTT; CDR3 protein: CASSYFRGRTDTQYF
D gene: .; V gene: TRBV5-4; clone size: .; J gene: TRBJ1-1; CDR3 DNA: TGTGCCACCGCCAAGGGGGGAGGGTTGTACACTGAAGCTTTCTTT; CDR3 protein: CATAKGGGLYTEAFF
D gene: TRBD1; V gene: TRBV11-2; clone size: few; J gene: TRBJ1-1; CDR3 DNA: TGTGCCAGCATCCATGGACAGGCAAGAAACACTGAAGCTTTCTTT; CDR3 protein: CASIHGQARNTEAFF
D gene: TRBD1; V gene: TRBV27; clone size: few; J gene: TRBJ2-1; CDR3 DNA: TGTGCCAGCAGTCCGGGACAGGGGGGGTACAATGAGCAGTTCTTC; CDR3 protein: CASSPGQGGYNEQFF
D gene: TRBD2; V gene: TRBV2; clone size: once; J gene: TRBJ2-3; CDR3 DNA: TGTGCCAGCAGTTTAGCGGGGTCAAGCACAGATACGCAGTATTTT; CDR3 protein: CASSLAGSSTDTQYF
D gene: .; V gene: TRBV6-4; clone size: .; J gene: TRBJ2-1; CDR3 DNA: TGTGCCAGCGCAAAGGAACTGGGATCAAATGAGCAGTTCTTC; CDR3 protein: CASAKELGSNEQFF
D gene: TRBD2; V gene: TRBV27; clone size: .; J gene: TRBJ2-1; CDR3 DNA: TGTGCCAGCAGTTTAAGCGGGAGGGCCCTCATGGACAATGAGCAGTTCTTC; CDR3 protein: CASSLSGRALMDNEQFF
D gene: TRBD2; V gene: TRBV5-6; clone size: many; J gene: TRBJ2-1; CDR3 DNA: TGTGCCAGCAGCTCGGGACTAGCGGGAGGTAATGAGCAGTTCTTC; CDR3 protein: CASSSGLAGGNEQFF
D gene: .; V gene: TRBV7-2; clone size: .; J gene: TRBJ2-7; CDR3 DNA: TGTGCCAGCAGCCACGCCCGCGGGCCAACCTCCTACGAGCAGTACTTC; CDR3 protein: CASSHARGPTSYEQYF
D gene: TRBD2; V gene: TRBV5-1; clone size: many; J gene: TRBJ2-3; CDR3 DNA: TGCGCCAGCAGCTTGGGACTAGCGGGGACCACAGATACGCAGTATTTT; CDR3 protein: CASSLGLAGTTDTQYF
D gene: .; V gene: TRBV5-3; clone size: .; J gene: TRBJ2-1; CDR3 DNA: TGTGCCAGAAGTCCTCTCGTAGCCGAACACAATGAGCAGTTCTTC; CDR3 protein: CARSPLVAEHNEQFF
D gene: .; V gene: TRBV12-2; clone size: .; J gene: TRBJ2-3; CDR3 DNA: TGTGCAAGTCGCTTAGCGGAGGTGTCTGGCACAGATACGCAGTATTTT; CDR3 protein: CASRLAEVSGTDTQYF
D gene: .; V gene: TRBV5-1; clone size: .; J gene: TRBJ2-3; CDR3 DNA: TGCGCCAGCAGCTTTTACGCGGACCGCACAGATACGCAGTATTTT; CDR3 protein: CASSFYADRTDTQYF
D gene: .; V gene: TRBV14; clone size: .; J gene: TRBJ1-2; CDR3 DNA: TGTGCCAGCAGCCCCGGACAGAACTATGGCTACACCTTC; CDR3 protein: CASSPGQNYGYTF
D gene: .; V gene: TRBV18; clone size: few; J gene: TRBJ1-5; CDR3 DNA: TGTGCCAGCTCACCGGTGGGAAATAGAGATCAGCCCCAGCATTTT; CDR3 protein: CASSPVGNRDQPQHF
D gene: TRBD2; V gene: TRBV28; clone size: .; J gene: TRBJ2-7; CDR3 DNA: TGTGCCAGCAGCCGAGCGGGAGGGACGTACGAGCAGTACTTC; CDR3 protein: CASSRAGGTYEQYF
D gene: TRBD2; V gene: TRBV28; clone size: .; J gene: TRBJ2-1; CDR3 DNA: TGTGCCAGCAGTGGGGGGACTAGCGGGGCCTACAATGAGCAGTTCTTC; CDR3 protein: CASSGGTSGAYNEQFF
D gene: TRBD2; V gene: TRBV29-1; clone size: .; J gene: TRBJ2-1; CDR3 DNA: TGCAGCGTTACGACTAGCGGGTATACTGAGCAGTTCTTC; CDR3 protein: CSVTTSGYTEQFF
D gene: .; V gene: TRBV5-4; clone size: .; J gene: TRBJ1-2; CDR3 DNA: TGTGCCAGCAGCGGAGACGGGGGCTCTTATGGCTACACCTTC; CDR3 protein: CASSGDGGSYGYTF
D gene: .; V gene: TRBV29-1; clone size: .; J gene: TRBJ1-1; CDR3 DNA: TGCAGCGTTGAATTGGAGACAAAGAACACTGGAGCTTTCTTT; CDR3 protein: CSVELETKNTGAFF
D gene: .; V gene: TRBV6-1; clone size: .; J gene: TRBJ1-2; CDR3 DNA: TGTGCCAGCCTCGGACAATACACCCTCTATGGCTACACCTTC; CDR3 protein: CASLGQYTLYGYTF
D gene: .; V gene: TRBV7-6; clone size: once; J gene: TRBJ1-4; CDR3 DNA: TGTGCCAGCAGCTTAGGATGGTCGGGTAGGGGTGAAAAACTGTTTTTT; CDR3 protein: CASSLGWSGRGEKLFF